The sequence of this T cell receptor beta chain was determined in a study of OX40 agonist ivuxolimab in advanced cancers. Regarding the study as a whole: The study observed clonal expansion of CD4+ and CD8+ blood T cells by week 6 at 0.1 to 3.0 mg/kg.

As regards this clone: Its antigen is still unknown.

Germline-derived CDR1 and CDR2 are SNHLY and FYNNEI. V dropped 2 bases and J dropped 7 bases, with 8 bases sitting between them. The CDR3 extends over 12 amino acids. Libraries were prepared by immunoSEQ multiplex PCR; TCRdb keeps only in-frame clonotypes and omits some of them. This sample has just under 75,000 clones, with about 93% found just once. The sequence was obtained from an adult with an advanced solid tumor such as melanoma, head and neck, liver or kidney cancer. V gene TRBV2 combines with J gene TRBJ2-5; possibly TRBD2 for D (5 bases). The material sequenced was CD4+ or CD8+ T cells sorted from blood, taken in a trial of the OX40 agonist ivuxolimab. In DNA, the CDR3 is TGTGCCAGCAGTGAATCTCGGGGGACCCAGTACTTC. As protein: CASSESRGTQYF. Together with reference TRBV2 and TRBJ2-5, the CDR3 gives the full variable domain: EPEVTQTPSHQVTQMGQEVILRCVPISNHLYFYWYRQILGQKVEFLVSFYNNEISEKSEIFDDQFSVERPDGSNFTLKIRSTKLEDSAMYFCASSESRGTQYFGPGTRLLVL.